The following is a TCR beta chain sequence with its context. This record comes from a study of blood T cell repertoires in COVID-19. Study as a whole: Material from acute and convalescent COVID-19 was sourced from the United States, Italy and Spain.

The CDR3 loop spans 15 amino acids. The V and J ends lost 1 base and 8 bases, in that order; junction bases with no gene match: 8. The germline V gene encodes CDR1 SGHRS and CDR2 YFSETQ. In the authors' workflow: Researchers report that nucleated cell counts were estimated from reference gene primer amplification. The repertoire was sequenced with immunoSEQ multiplex PCR; TCRdb's copy has only in-frame clones and lacks some. The V and J calls and the clone size are those of that table, but D and trimming were determined from the DNA. The sample has tens of thousands of clones, approximately 80% seen once.

This TCR came from a woman in her seventies with acute or convalescent COVID-19. The chain combines TRBV5-1 with TRBJ2-1; TRBD2 matches 8 bases. Sequenced: peripheral blood. The CDR3 region has the DNA TGCGCCAGCAGCTTGCTGAGCGGGAGTTTCGATGAGCAGTTCTTC. Encoded protein: CASSLLSGSFDEQFF.